At least ten counts were recorded for the clone carrying this T cell receptor beta chain. What it recognizes is unknown. Unique molecular identifiers were present on the cDNA, which also gained a universal primer site by template switching. Using its own MiXCR run on the 5' RACE reads, TCRdb lists one record per CDR3 protein. The sample includes 500,000 to 700,000 distinct CDR3 sequences, under 8.5% of them seen just once. This specimen belongs to a study of identical twins. Study-wide points: Without tracking the same donors, conclusions rested on cross-sectional statistical analysis.

These data are also associated with another study on yellow fever vaccine responses in identical twins.

Sequences were obtained from PBMCs. This TCR came from a woman aged 18-35 years in good health.

CDR3: CASSPSGVPLNEQFF. CDR3 coding DNA: TGTGCCAGTAGTCCAAGTGGAGTTCCCTTAAATGAGCAGTTCTTC. The rearrangement uses TRBV19 and TRBJ2-1; the D is unclear. V was clipped by 5 bases and J by 7 bases, with 18 bases between them. The germline gives CDR1 LNHDA, CDR2 SQIVND (reference sequence). The CDR3 has 15 residues.